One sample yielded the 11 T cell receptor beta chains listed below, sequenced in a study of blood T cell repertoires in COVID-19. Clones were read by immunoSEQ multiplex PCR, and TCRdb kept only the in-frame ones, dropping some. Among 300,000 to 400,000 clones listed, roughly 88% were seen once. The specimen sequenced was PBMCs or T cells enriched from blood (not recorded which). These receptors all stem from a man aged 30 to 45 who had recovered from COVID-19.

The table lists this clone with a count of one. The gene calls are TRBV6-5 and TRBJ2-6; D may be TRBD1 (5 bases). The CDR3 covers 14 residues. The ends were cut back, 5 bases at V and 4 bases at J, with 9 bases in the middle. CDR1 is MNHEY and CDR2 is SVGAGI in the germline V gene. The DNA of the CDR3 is TGTGCCAGCAGTAGGGGATCCGGGGCCAACGTCCTGACTTTC. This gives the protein CASSRGSGANVLTF.

CDR3 nucleotides: TGTGCCACTACCGGGGATAGGGACTTGCGGGCTGGAAACACCATATATTTT. Its protein is CATTGDRDLRAGNTIYF. The V call is TRBV7-9, the J call TRBJ1-3, with D possibly being TRBD1 (5 bases). Germline V gene data show CDR1 as SEHNR and CDR2 as FQNEAQ (reference sequence). Trimming removed 10 bases at V and 2 bases at J, with 24 bases between. The CDR3 has 17 amino acids.

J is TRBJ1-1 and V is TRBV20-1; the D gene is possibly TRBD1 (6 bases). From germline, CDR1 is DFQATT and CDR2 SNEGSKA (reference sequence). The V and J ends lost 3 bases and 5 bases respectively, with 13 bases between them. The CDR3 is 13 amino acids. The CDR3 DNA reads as TGCAGTGCTAGTTACAGGGATGGAACTGAAGCTTTCTTT. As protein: CSASYRDGTEAFF.

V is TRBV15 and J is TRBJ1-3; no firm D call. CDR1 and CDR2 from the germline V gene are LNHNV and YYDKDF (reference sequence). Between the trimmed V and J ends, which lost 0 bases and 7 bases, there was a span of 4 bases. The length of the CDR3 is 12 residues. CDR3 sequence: CATSRDRNTIYF. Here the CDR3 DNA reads TGTGCCACCAGCAGAGATCGGAACACCATATATTTT.

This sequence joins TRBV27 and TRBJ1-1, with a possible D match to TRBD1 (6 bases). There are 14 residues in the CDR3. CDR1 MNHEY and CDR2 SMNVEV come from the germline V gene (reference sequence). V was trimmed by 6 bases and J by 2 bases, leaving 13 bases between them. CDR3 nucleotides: TGTGCCAGCAGACCTTCGGGGGGCAACACTGAAGCTTTCTTT. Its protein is CASRPSGGNTEAFF.

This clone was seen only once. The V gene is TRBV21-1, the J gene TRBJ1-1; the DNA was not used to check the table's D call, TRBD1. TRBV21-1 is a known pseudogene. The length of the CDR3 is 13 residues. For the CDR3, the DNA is TGTGCCAACAACCACAGGGGTAACACTGAAGCTTTCTTT. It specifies CANNHRGNTEAFF.

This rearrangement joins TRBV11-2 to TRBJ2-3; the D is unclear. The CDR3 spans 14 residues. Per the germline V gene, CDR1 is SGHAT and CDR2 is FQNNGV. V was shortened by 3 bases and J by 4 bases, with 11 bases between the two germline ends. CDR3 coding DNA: TGTGCCAGCAGCTTCATCGGGTTCTCAGATACGCAGTATTTT. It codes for CASSFIGFSDTQYF.

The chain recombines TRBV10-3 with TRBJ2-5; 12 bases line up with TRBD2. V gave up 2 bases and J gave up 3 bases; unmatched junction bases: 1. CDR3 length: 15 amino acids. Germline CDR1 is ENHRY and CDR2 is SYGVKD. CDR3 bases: TGTGCCATCAGTGAGCGACTAGCGGGGGAAGAGACCCAGTACTTC. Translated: CAISERLAGEETQYF.

The CDR3 DNA follows: TGCGCCAGCAGATCGAGGGGAGGGGGGCGCGAAAGCCGAGAGACCCAGTACTTC. Its protein product is CASRSRGGGRESRETQYF. The chain employs TRBV5-1 and TRBJ2-5; tentative D call: TRBD2 (7 bases). The germline V gene has CDR1 SGHRS and CDR2 YFSETQ. Trimming cost V 5 bases and J 4 bases, with 27 bases left between them. This CDR3 comprises 18 residues.

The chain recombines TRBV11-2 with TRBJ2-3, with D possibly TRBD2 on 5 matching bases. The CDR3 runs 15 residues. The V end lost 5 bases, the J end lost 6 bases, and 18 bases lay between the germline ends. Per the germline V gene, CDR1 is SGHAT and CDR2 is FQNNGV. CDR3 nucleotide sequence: TGTGCCAGCAGCCCCGAGATTCTCCGAGGGGATACGCAGTATTTT. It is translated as CASSPEILRGDTQYF.

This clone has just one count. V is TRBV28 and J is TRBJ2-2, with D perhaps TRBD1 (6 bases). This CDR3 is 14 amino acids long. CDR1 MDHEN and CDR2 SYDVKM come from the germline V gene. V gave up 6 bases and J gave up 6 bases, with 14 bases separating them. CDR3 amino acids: CASRDTGWAGELFF. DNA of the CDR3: TGTGCCAGCAGAGACACAGGGTGGGCCGGGGAGCTGTTTTTT.